This T cell receptor beta chain was sequenced in a study of T cells after yellow fever vaccination. Trimming took 4 bases from V and 4 from J; bases not matched to a gene: 3. Germline-derived CDR1 and CDR2 are SGHRS and YFSETQ. The CDR3 is 14 amino acids. This clonotype was detected only a few times. TCRdb re-called the 5' RACE reads through MiXCR, storing one row per CDR3 protein. The sample contains approximately 250,000 distinct CDR3 sequences, over 4.5% of which appear only once. The sequence was obtained from a man aged 18 to 30 who received the YFV17D yellow fever vaccine. Sequences were derived from CD4+ T cells sorted from PBMCs, sampled on the day of the yellow fever booster vaccination. This chain uses TRBV5-1 with TRBJ2-2, with TRBD1 matching over 8 bases. For the CDR3, the DNA is TGCGCCAGCAGCACGGGACAGGCCACCGGGGAGCTGTTTTTT. It is translated as CASSTGQATGELFF.